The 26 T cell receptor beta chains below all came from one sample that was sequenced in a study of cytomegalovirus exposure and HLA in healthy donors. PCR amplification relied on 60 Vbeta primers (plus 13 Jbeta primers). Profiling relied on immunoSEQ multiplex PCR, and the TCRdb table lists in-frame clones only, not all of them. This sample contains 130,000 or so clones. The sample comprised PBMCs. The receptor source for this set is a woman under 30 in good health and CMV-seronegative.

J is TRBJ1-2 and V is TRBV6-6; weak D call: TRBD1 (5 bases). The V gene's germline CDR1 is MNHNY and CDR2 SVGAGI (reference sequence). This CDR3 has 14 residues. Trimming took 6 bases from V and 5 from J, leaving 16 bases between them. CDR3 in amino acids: CASSPGHVGYGYTF. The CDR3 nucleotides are TGTGCCAGCAGCCCAGGGCATGTAGGGTATGGCTACACCTTC.

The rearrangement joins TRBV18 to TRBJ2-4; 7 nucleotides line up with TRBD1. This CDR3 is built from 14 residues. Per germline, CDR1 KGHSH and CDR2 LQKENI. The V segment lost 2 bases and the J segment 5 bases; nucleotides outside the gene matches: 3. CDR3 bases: TGTGCCAGCTCACCATGGGACAGAGAAAACATTCAGTACTTC. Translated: CASSPWDRENIQYF.

The chain's CDR3 is CAISDHRDNPLNQPQHF. The CDR3 nucleotides read TGTGCCATCAGTGACCACAGAGACAACCCATTGAATCAGCCCCAGCATTTT. The gene calls are TRBV10-3 and TRBJ1-5; D gene unclear. Germline CDR1 is ENHRY and CDR2 is SYGVKD. The length of the CDR3 is 17 residues. Trimming shortened V by 3 bases and J by 4 bases, and 19 bases separated the two germline ends.

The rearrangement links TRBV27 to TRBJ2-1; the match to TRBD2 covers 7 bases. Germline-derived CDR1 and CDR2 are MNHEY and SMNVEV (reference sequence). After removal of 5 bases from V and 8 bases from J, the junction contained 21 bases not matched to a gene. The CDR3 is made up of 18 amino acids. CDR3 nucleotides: TGTGCCAGCAGTCCCTTCCCCGGGTCGGGCGGGAGTCTCGATGAGCAGTTCTTC. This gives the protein CASSPFPGSGGSLDEQFF.

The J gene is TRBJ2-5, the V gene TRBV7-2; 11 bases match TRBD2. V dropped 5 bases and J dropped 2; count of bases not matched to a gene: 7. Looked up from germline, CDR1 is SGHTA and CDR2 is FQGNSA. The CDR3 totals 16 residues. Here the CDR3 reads CASSKGTSGQQETQYF. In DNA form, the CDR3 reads TGTGCCAGCAGCAAAGGGACTAGCGGCCAGCAAGAGACCCAGTACTTC.

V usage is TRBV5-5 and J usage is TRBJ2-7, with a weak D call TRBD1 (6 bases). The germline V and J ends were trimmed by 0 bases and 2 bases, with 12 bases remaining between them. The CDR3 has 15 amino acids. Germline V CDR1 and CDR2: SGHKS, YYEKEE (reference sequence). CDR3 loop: CASSLETGTTYEQYV. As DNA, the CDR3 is TGTGCCAGCAGCTTGGAGACAGGAACCACCTACGAGCAGTACGTC.

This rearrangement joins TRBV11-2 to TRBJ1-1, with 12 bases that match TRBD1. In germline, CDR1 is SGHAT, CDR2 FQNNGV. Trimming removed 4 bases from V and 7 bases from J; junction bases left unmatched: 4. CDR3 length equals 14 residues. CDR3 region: CASSWGQGAGEAFF. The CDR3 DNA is TGTGCCAGCAGCTGGGGACAGGGGGCCGGTGAAGCTTTCTTT. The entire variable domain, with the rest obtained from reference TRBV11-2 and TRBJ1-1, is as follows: EAGVAQSPRYKIIEKRQSVAFWCNPISGHATLYWYQQILGQGPKLLIQFQNNGVVDDSQLPKDRFSAERLKGVDSTLKIQPAKLEDSAVYLCASSWGQGAGEAFFGQGTRLTVV.

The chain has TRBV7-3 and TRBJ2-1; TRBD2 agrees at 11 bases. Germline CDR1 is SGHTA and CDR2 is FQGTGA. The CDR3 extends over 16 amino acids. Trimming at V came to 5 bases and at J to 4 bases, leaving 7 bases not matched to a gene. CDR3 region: CASSASGTSGYNEQFF. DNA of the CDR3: TGTGCCAGCAGCGCCTCAGGGACTAGCGGATACAATGAGCAGTTCTTC.

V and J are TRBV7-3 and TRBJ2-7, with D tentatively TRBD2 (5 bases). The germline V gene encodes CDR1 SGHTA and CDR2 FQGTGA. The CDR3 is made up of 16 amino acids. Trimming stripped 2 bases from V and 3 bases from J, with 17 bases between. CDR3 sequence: CASSLSSADAYYEQYF. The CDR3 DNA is TGTGCCAGCAGCTTATCTTCAGCGGATGCCTACTACGAGCAGTACTTC.

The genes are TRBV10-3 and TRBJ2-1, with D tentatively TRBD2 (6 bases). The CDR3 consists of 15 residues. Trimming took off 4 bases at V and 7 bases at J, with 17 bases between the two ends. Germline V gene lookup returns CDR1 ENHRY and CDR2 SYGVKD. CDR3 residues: CAISGRERAGNEQFF. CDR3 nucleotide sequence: TGTGCCATCAGTGGGAGAGAGAGGGCGGGGAATGAGCAGTTCTTC.

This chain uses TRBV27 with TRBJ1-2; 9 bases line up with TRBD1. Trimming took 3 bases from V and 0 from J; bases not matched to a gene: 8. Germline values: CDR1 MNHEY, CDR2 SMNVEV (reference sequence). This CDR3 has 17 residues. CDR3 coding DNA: TGTGCCAGCAGTTTTACAGGGGGCCAAGGGGCTAACTATGGCTACACCTTC. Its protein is CASSFTGGQGANYGYTF.

CDR3 bases: TGTGCCAGCGGCAGGGGCGGTGTGACTGAAGCTTTCTTT. It encodes CASGRGGVTEAFF. This chain connects TRBV27 to TRBJ1-1, with D tentatively TRBD1 (6 bases). Trimming pared 8 bases from V and 5 bases from J, leaving 15 bases between. This CDR3 spans 13 amino acids. Per germline, CDR1 MNHEY and CDR2 SMNVEV (reference sequence).

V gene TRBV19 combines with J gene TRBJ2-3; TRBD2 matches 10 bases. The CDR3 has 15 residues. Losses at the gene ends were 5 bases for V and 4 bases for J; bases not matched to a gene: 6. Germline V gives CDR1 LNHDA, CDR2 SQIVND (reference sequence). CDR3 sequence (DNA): TGTGCCAGTAGTGGGACTAGCGTAGGGGCAGATACGCAGTATTTT. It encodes CASSGTSVGADTQYF.

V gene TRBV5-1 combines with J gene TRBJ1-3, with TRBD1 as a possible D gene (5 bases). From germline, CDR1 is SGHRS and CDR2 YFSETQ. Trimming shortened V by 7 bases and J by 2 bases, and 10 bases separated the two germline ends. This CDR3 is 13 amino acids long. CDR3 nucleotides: TGCGCCAGCGCCACAGGTACTGGAAACACCATATATTTT. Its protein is CASATGTGNTIYF.

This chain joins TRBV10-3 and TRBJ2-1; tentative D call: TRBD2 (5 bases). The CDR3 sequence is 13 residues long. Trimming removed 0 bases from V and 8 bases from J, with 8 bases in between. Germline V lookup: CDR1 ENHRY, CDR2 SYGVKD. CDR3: CAISESTGYEQFF. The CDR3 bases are TGTGCCATCAGTGAGTCGACGGGGTATGAGCAGTTCTTC.

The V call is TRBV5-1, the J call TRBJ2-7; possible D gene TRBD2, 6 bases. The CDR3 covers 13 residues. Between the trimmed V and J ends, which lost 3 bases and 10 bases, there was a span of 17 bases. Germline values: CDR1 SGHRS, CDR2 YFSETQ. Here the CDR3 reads CASSWTGTERQYF. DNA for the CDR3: TGCGCCAGCAGCTGGACCGGGACTGAAAGACAGTACTTC.

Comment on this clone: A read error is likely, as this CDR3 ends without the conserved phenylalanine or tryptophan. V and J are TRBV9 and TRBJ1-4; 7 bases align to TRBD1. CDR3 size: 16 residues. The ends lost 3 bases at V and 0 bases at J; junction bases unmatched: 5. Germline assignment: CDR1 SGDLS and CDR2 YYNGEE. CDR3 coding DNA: TGTGCCAGCAGCGCCGGGGACAGTGCAACTAATGAAAAACTGTTTCTT. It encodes CASSAGDSATNEKLFL.

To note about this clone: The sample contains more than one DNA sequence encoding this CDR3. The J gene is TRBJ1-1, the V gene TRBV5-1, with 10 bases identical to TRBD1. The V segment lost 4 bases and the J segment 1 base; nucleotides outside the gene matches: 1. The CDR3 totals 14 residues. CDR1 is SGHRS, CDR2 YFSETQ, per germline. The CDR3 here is CASSRQGANTEAFF. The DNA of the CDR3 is TGCGCCAGCAGCAGACAGGGGGCGAACACTGAAGCTTTCTTT.

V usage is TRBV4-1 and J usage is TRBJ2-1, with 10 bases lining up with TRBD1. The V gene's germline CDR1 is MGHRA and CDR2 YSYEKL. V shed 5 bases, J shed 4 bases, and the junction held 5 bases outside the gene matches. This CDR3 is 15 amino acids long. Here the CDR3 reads CASSAGTGVYNEQFF. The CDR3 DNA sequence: TGCGCCAGCAGCGCCGGGACAGGGGTTTACAATGAGCAGTTCTTC.

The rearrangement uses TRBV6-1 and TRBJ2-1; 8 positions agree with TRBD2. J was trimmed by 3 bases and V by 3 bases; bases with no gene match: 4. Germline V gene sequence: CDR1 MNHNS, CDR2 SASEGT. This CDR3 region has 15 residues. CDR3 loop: CASSESGSDYNEQFF. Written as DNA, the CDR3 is TGTGCCAGCAGTGAGAGCGGGAGTGACTACAATGAGCAGTTCTTC.

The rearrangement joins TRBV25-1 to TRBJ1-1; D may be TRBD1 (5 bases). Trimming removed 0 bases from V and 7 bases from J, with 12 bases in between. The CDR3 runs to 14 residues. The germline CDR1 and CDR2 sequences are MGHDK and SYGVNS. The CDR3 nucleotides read TGTGCCAGCAGTGAATACGGCTTAGGGGATGAAGCTTTCTTT. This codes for CASSEYGLGDEAFF.

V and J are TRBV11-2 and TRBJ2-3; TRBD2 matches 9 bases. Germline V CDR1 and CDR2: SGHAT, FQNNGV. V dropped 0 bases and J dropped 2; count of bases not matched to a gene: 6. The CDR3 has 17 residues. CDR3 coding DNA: TGTGCCAGCAGCTTAGACCTGGCGGGAGGGTTCACAGATACGCAGTATTTT. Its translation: CASSLDLAGGFTDTQYF.

The CDR3: CATSRVTAAGRDTDTQYF. The CDR3 DNA is TGTGCCACCAGCAGAGTCACAGCAGCAGGGAGGGACACAGATACGCAGTATTTT. This chain links TRBV15 with TRBJ2-3; 7 nucleotides align to TRBD2. Germline lookup yields CDR1 LNHNV and CDR2 YYDKDF (reference sequence). The CDR3 runs to 18 residues. Trimming removed 1 base from V and 2 bases from J; junction bases left unmatched: 12.

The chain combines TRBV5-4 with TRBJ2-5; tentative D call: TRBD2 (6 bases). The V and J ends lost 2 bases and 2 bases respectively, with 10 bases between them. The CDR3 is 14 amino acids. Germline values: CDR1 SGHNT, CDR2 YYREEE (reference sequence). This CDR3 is CASSFGRWQETQYF. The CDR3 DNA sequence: TGTGCCAGCAGCTTCGGGAGATGGCAAGAGACCCAGTACTTC.

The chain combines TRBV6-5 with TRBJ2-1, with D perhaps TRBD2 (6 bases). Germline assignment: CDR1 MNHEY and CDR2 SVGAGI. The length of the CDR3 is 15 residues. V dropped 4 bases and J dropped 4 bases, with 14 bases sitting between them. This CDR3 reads CASSSGAGFYNEQFF. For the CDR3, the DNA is TGTGCCAGCAGTTCAGGAGCGGGCTTTTACAATGAGCAGTTCTTC.

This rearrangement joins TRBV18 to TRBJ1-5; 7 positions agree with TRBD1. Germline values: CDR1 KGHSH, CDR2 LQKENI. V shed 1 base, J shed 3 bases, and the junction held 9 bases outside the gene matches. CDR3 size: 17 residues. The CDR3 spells CASSPQGPDRVNQPQHF. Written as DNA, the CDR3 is TGTGCCAGCTCACCACAGGGACCCGACAGGGTCAATCAGCCCCAGCATTTT.